Presented here are 21 T cell receptor beta chains from one specimen sequenced in a study of memory CD4+ T cells and cytomegalovirus serostatus. Sequencing used immunoSEQ multiplex PCR; TCRdb keeps in-frame clones, though not all of them. The table records about 92,000 clones, 75% to 85% of them present only once. The sort gate was single viable CD3+CD4+CD8-CD45RO+ cells for memory CD4+ T cells. The sequencing sample was made of memory CD4+ T cells from blood. These receptors originate from an adult in good health and CMV-seropositive.

CDR3 loop: CASSLGDRGDYEQYF. The CDR3, as DNA: TGTGCCAGCAGCTTAGGGGACAGGGGGGACTACGAGCAGTACTTC. The chain links TRBV11-1 to TRBJ2-7; 11 bases align to TRBD1. Per the germline V gene, CDR1 is SGHAT and CDR2 is FQDESV (reference sequence). This CDR3 region has 15 residues. Trimming removed 1 base from V and 3 bases from J; junction bases left unmatched: 2.

V gene TRBV6-5 combines with J gene TRBJ1-4; TRBD1 aligns across 7 bases. From germline, CDR1 is MNHEY and CDR2 SVGAGI. CDR3 size: 14 residues. Trimming took 6 bases from V and 7 from J; bases not matched to a gene: 8. CDR3 region: CASSPRGGGEKLFF. The DNA for the CDR3 is TGTGCCAGCAGCCCCAGGGGGGGAGGTGAAAAACTGTTTTTT.

The chain links TRBV2 to TRBJ2-5; 11 nucleotides agree with TRBD2. This CDR3 region has 14 residues. The ends lost 8 bases at V and 5 bases at J; junction bases unmatched: 7. CDR1 SNHLY and CDR2 FYNNEI come from the germline V gene. CDR3: CASSVTSGTETQYF. In DNA, the CDR3 is TGTGCCAGCTCGGTGACTAGCGGGACGGAGACCCAGTACTTC.

The rearrangement links TRBV28 to TRBJ1-5, with D unclear. CDR3 size: 14 residues. Trimming removed 2 bases at V and 5 bases at J, with 10 bases between. Germline values: CDR1 MDHEN, CDR2 SYDVKM. The chain's CDR3 is CASSLAHRDQPQHF. For the CDR3, the DNA is TGTGCCAGCAGTTTAGCCCATAGGGATCAGCCCCAGCATTTT. Complete variable domain (other parts from reference TRBV28 and TRBJ1-5): DVKVTQSSRYLVKRTGEKVFLECVQDMDHENMFWYRQDPGLGLRLIYFSYDVKMKEKGDIPEGYSVSREKKERFSLILESASTNQTSMYLCASSLAHRDQPQHFGDGTRLSIL.

The chain links TRBV7-9 to TRBJ2-1, with a weak D call TRBD1 (6 bases). V gave up 8 bases and J gave up 5 bases, with 10 bases separating them. The CDR3 spans 12 residues. Germline V gives CDR1 SEHNR, CDR2 FQNEAQ (reference sequence). The CDR3 here is CASGRQDNEQFF. CDR3 sequence (DNA): TGTGCCAGCGGAAGACAGGACAATGAGCAGTTCTTC.

The chain uses TRBV5-1 and TRBJ2-1; tentatively, D is TRBD2 (6 bases). This CDR3 has 18 amino acids. CDR1 is SGHRS and CDR2 is YFSETQ in the germline V gene. Trimming stripped 4 bases from V and 5 bases from J, with 25 bases between. The CDR3 nucleotides are TGCGCCAGCAGCCCCGCGGCGGGATCACTTACCTTCGACAATGAGCAGTTCTTC. Its protein product is CASSPAAGSLTFDNEQFF. The full variable domain, its missing parts supplied by reference TRBV5-1 and TRBJ2-1, is KAGVTQTPRYLIKTRGQQVTLSCSPISGHRSVSWYQQTPGQGLQFLFEYFSETQRNKGNFPGRFSGRQFSNSRSEMNVSTLELGDSALYLCASSPAAGSLTFDNEQFFGPGTRLTVL.

The chain is built from TRBV9 and TRBJ2-7; 11 bases line up with TRBD1. V was clipped by 0 bases and J by 4 bases; unmatched bases: 3. The CDR3 runs 15 residues. Looked up from germline, CDR1 is SGDLS and CDR2 is YYNGEE. CDR3 DNA sequence: TGTGCCAGCAGCGTAGAGGGGACAGGGGGTTACGAGCAGTACTTC. Translating gives CASSVEGTGGYEQYF.

The chain combines TRBV27 with TRBJ1-1; perhaps TRBD1 as D (5 bases). Germline V gene data show CDR1 as MNHEY and CDR2 as SMNVEV (reference sequence). This CDR3 has 16 residues. Trimming took off 6 bases at V and 1 base at J, with 18 bases between the two ends. The chain's CDR3 is CASSFGTQGTNTEAFF. The CDR3 bases are TGTGCCAGCAGCTTTGGGACCCAGGGCACGAACACTGAAGCTTTCTTT.

The V and J genes are TRBV5-4 and TRBJ2-5; tentative D call: TRBD2 (5 bases). The CDR3 consists of 13 residues. The germline V gene encodes CDR1 SGHNT and CDR2 YYREEE (reference sequence). The V and J ends lost 4 bases and 3 bases respectively, with 10 bases between them. Written as DNA, the CDR3 is TGTGCCAGCAGCCCTGTGGGAGAAGAGACCCAGTACTTC. Its translation is CASSPVGEETQYF.

This clone has more than one count but fewer than ten. J is TRBJ1-1 and V is TRBV11-2; D gene ambiguous. V lost 1 base and J 8 bases, leaving 5 bases between the germline ends. Germline V gives CDR1 SGHAT, CDR2 FQNNGV. This CDR3 has 11 residues. CDR3 sequence (DNA): TGTGCCAGCAGCTTAGTGAGGGAAGCTTTCTTT. Protein product: CASSLVREAFF.

This clone came up a few times. CDR3 sequence reads: CASSQDWGYEQFF. CDR3 bases: TGCGCCAGCAGCCAAGATTGGGGGTATGAGCAGTTCTTC. V usage is TRBV4-3 and J usage is TRBJ2-1; TRBD1 or TRBD2 may be the D gene (5 bases each). The CDR3 length is 13 residues. CDR1 LGHNA and CDR2 YSLEER come from the germline V gene. Trimming removed 0 bases from V and 8 bases from J, with 8 bases in between.

In its sample, this clone was seen a few times. The chain uses TRBV7-6 and TRBJ2-3; D unclear. The CDR3 spans 15 residues. Germline CDR1 is SGHVS and CDR2 is FNYEAQ. V shed 4 bases and J shed 2 bases, with 13 bases lying between them. CDR3 coding DNA: TGTGCCAGCAGCTCATACGGGTTTCCCACAGATACGCAGTATTTT. Amino acids: CASSSYGFPTDTQYF.

The rearrangement links TRBV5-5 to TRBJ2-7; the match to TRBD1 covers 9 bases. CDR1 SGHKS and CDR2 YYEKEE come from the germline V gene (reference sequence). This CDR3 contains 15 residues. With V trimmed by 3 bases and J by 3 bases, 7 bases remained unmatched. The CDR3 sequence: CASSWAGTGFYEQYF. The CDR3, as DNA: TGTGCCAGCAGCTGGGCCGGGACAGGGTTCTACGAGCAGTACTTC.

This chain connects TRBV19 to TRBJ2-3; 10 bases line up with TRBD2. CDR1 is LNHDA, CDR2 SQIVND, per germline (reference sequence). CDR3 length equals 15 residues. The trim removed 4 bases at V and 1 base at J, leaving 2 bases unmatched. The CDR3 DNA reads TGTGCCAGTAGTACCGGACTAGCGGGCACAGATACGCAGTATTTT. Residues: CASSTGLAGTDTQYF.

This sequence joins TRBV7-9 and TRBJ1-3, with D unclear. V lost 5 bases and J 2 bases, leaving 7 bases between the germline ends. CDR3 length: 13 amino acids. Per germline, CDR1 SEHNR and CDR2 FQNEAQ (reference sequence). CDR3 region: CASSQGPGNTIYF. The CDR3 bases are TGTGCCAGCAGCCAAGGGCCTGGAAACACCATATATTTT.

The DNA for the CDR3 is TGTGCCACCAGCGAGGGAGGATCTCTTTACTACGAGCAGTACTTC. It is translated as CATSEGGSLYYEQYF. The chain links TRBV15 to TRBJ2-7; D is perhaps TRBD2 (6 bases). Trimming pared 5 bases from V and 3 bases from J, leaving 17 bases between. This CDR3 region has 15 residues. Germline assignment: CDR1 LNHNV and CDR2 YYDKDF (reference sequence).

The chain combines TRBV7-9 with TRBJ1-2; D uncertain. The CDR3 spans 13 residues. Germline assignment: CDR1 SEHNR and CDR2 FQNEAQ (reference sequence). With 2 bases removed from V and 3 bases from J, the gap between germline ends came to 7 bases. CDR3 loop: CASSLPTHYGYTF. As DNA, the CDR3 is TGTGCCAGCAGCTTACCCACTCACTATGGCTACACCTTC.

The chain uses TRBV2 and TRBJ1-2; D remains unclear. This CDR3 contains 13 residues. V was shortened by 5 bases and J by 2 bases, with 9 bases between the two germline ends. Per germline, CDR1 SNHLY and CDR2 FYNNEI. For the CDR3, the DNA is TGTGCCAGCAGTCGACCGCCAAACTATGGCTACACCTTC. Translated: CASSRPPNYGYTF.

The chain combines TRBV7-2 with TRBJ2-6; D ambiguous. The germline V gene encodes CDR1 SGHTA and CDR2 FQGNSA. Trimming took 4 bases from V and 0 from J, leaving 13 bases between them. This CDR3 spans 17 amino acids. The chain's CDR3 is CASSSLKSTSGANVLTF. The CDR3 DNA is TGTGCCAGCAGCTCCCTTAAATCGACCTCTGGGGCCAACGTCCTGACTTTC.

This clone occurred a few times. CDR3 amino acids: CASSRTSSGTQYF. CDR3 nucleotide sequence: TGTGCCAGCAGCCGAACTAGTTCTGGTACGCAGTATTTT. V usage is TRBV14 and J usage is TRBJ2-3; weak D call: TRBD2 (5 bases). Trimming removed 4 bases from V and 8 bases from J, with 13 bases in between. The CDR3 contains 13 residues. CDR1 and CDR2 (germline): SGHDN, FVKESK.

This clone has just one count. The V and J genes are TRBV7-6 and TRBJ2-7, with D maybe TRBD1 (5 bases). This CDR3 region has 15 residues. CDR1 is SGHVS and CDR2 is FNYEAQ in the germline V gene. The V end was cut by 3 bases, the J end by 0 bases, with 12 bases between. This CDR3 reads CASSFGAVSSYEQYF. The CDR3 DNA reads TGTGCCAGCAGCTTTGGGGCGGTTTCCTCCTACGAGCAGTACTTC.